This entry lists 20 T cell receptor beta chains sequenced from one sample in a study of blood T cell repertoires in COVID-19. The method was immunoSEQ multiplex PCR; TCRdb's version includes in-frame clones alone and lacks a portion of them. The sample shows about 300,000 clones, 80% to 95% of them seen only once. The sample was peripheral blood. The receptors derive from a woman aged 30 to 39 with COVID-19, enrolled during active disease.

The chain combines TRBV10-3 with TRBJ2-7, with TRBD2 as a possible D gene (5 bases). Trimming pared 7 bases from V and 3 bases from J, leaving 16 bases between. Germline V gene data show CDR1 as ENHRY and CDR2 as SYGVKD. The CDR3 length is 14 residues. The CDR3 is CAITSEPSGYEQYF. CDR3 DNA: TGTGCCATCACCAGTGAGCCCAGCGGCTACGAGCAGTACTTC.

The chain recombines TRBV28 with TRBJ2-3, with TRBD2 matching over 7 bases. The CDR3 runs to 15 residues. Looked up from germline, CDR1 is MDHEN and CDR2 is SYDVKM. J lost 2 bases, V lost 5 bases, and 7 bases had no gene match. CDR3 nucleotide sequence: TGTGCCAGCAGTCCACCTAGCGGAAACACAGATACGCAGTATTTT. Translating gives CASSPPSGNTDTQYF.

The rearrangement uses TRBV7-9 and TRBJ2-1, with 8 nucleotides matching TRBD2. The CDR3 loop spans 15 amino acids. V trimming: 6 bases; J trimming: 2 bases; junction bases outside the gene matches: 6. Per germline, CDR1 SEHNR and CDR2 FQNEAQ (reference sequence). The CDR3 reads CASSSGTRAYNEQFF. The CDR3 DNA reads as TGTGCCAGCAGTTCCGGGACTAGAGCCTACAATGAGCAGTTCTTC.

The gene calls are TRBV19 and TRBJ2-3, with D uncertain. From germline, CDR1 is LNHDA and CDR2 SQIVND (reference sequence). CDR3 length: 11 amino acids. V lost 7 bases, J lost 5 bases, and 7 bases lay in between. CDR3 amino acids: CASMIGDTQYF. CDR3 sequence (DNA): TGTGCCAGTATGATCGGAGATACGCAGTATTTT. The full variable domain, with the rest looked up from reference TRBV19 and TRBJ2-3, is DGGITQSPKYLFRKEGQNVTLSCEQNLNHDAMYWYRQDPGQGLRLIYYSQIVNDFQKGDIAEGYSVSREKKESFPLTVTSAQKNPTAFYLCASMIGDTQYFGPGTRLTVL.

The DNA for the CDR3 is TGTGCCAGCAGCCCCGGGACAGTCGTCACTGAAGCTTTCTTT. Its protein product is CASSPGTVVTEAFF. The chain is built from TRBV11-2 and TRBJ1-1; 7 nucleotides line up with TRBD1. J lost 4 bases, V lost 5 bases, and 7 bases had no gene match. Germline CDR1 and CDR2: SGHAT and FQNNGV. The CDR3 spans 14 residues. Combining the CDR3 with reference TRBV11-2 and TRBJ1-1 gives the whole variable domain EAGVAQSPRYKIIEKRQSVAFWCNPISGHATLYWYQQILGQGPKLLIQFQNNGVVDDSQLPKDRFSAERLKGVDSTLKIQPAKLEDSAVYLCASSPGTVVTEAFFGQGTRLTVV.

V usage is TRBV27 and J usage is TRBJ2-2; D is possibly TRBD1 (5 bases). Germline values: CDR1 MNHEY, CDR2 SMNVEV (reference sequence). The CDR3 extends over 15 amino acids. Deletions cut 6 bases from V and 4 bases from J, with 15 bases between. CDR3 DNA: TGTGCCAGCAGCCCACAGGTTCCCTTCACCGGGGAGCTGTTTTTT. It is translated as CASSPQVPFTGELFF.

This clone was observed a single time. The chain has TRBV13 and TRBJ1-2; 10 bases line up with TRBD1. Germline V gene data show CDR1 as PRHDT and CDR2 as FYEKMQ (reference sequence). After removal of 5 bases from V and 6 bases from J, the junction contained 6 bases not matched to a gene. This CDR3 has 14 amino acids. CDR3 loop: CASSTRDRGDGYTF. CDR3 in DNA: TGTGCCAGCAGCACCAGGGACAGGGGAGATGGCTACACCTTC.

The CDR3 sequence: CASSLVISGRNEQFF. CDR3 nucleotide sequence: TGCGCCAGCAGCTTGGTTATTAGCGGGAGAAATGAGCAGTTCTTC. This rearrangement joins TRBV5-1 to TRBJ2-1; TRBD2 matches 9 bases. Germline loops: CDR1 SGHRS, CDR2 YFSETQ. The J segment lost 7 bases and the V segment lost 0 bases, leaving 5 bases of the junction unmatched. The CDR3 loop spans 15 amino acids.

The chain joins TRBV29-1 to TRBJ1-2; 7 bases line up with TRBD1. This CDR3 spans 11 amino acids. Germline CDR1 and CDR2: SQVTM and ANQGSEA. This chain's CDR3 is CRIDRAPGYTF. The CDR3 bases are TGCAGGATCGACAGGGCCCCTGGCTACACCTTC.

The V and J genes are TRBV5-1 and TRBJ2-3; no clear D gene. V shed 4 bases and J shed 3 bases, with 15 bases lying between them. Germline CDR1 and CDR2: SGHRS and YFSETQ. The CDR3 has 15 amino acids. CDR3: CASSPPLAATDTQYF. CDR3 nucleotide sequence: TGCGCCAGCAGCCCGCCCCTCGCGGCGACAGATACGCAGTATTTT.

The rearrangement uses TRBV3-1 (or the pseudogene TRBV3-2) and TRBJ2-1; TRBD2 matches 8 bases. CDR3 length: 14 amino acids. V shed 3 bases, J shed 8 bases, and the junction held 6 bases outside the gene matches. CDR1 is LGHDT and CDR2 is YNNKEL in the germline V gene (reference sequence). The CDR3 bases are TGTGCCAGCAGCCAGAGGACTAGCAGCGATGAGCAGTTCTTC. Translated: CASSQRTSSDEQFF.

This chain joins TRBV18 and TRBJ2-1; TRBD1 aligns across 9 bases. The CDR3 has 15 residues. V lost 5 bases and J lost 0; bases outside the gene matches: 2. Germline V gene lookup returns CDR1 KGHSH and CDR2 LQKENI. As DNA, the CDR3 is TGTGCCAGCTCAAAGGACAGGGGCTCCTACAATGAGCAGTTCTTC. Translating it yields CASSKDRGSYNEQFF.

As concerns this clone: Different DNA sequences within this sample yield the same CDR3. This rearrangement joins TRBV6-5 to TRBJ1-4, with D tentatively TRBD1 (5 bases). Germline CDR1 reads MNHEY; CDR2 reads SVGAGI. Trimming took off 2 bases at V and 8 bases at J, with 9 bases between the two ends. The CDR3 has 13 residues. The CDR3 coding sequence is TGTGCCAGCAGTTACAGGGGAGGGGAAAAACTGTTTTTT. Its translation: CASSYRGGEKLFF.

CDR3 DNA: TGCGCCAGCAGCAGAGAGGACAGGGACGCGGATACGCAGTATTTT. Translation gives CASSREDRDADTQYF. The chain links TRBV5-1 to TRBJ2-3; 8 positions agree with TRBD1. The junction had 10 bases not matched to a gene; V was cut back by 4 bases and J by 6 bases. The germline CDR1 and CDR2 sequences are SGHRS and YFSETQ. The CDR3 is made up of 15 amino acids.

This chain connects TRBV27 to TRBJ2-1, with 13 bases that match TRBD2. The CDR3 spans 16 residues. J was trimmed by 4 bases and V by 8 bases; bases with no gene match: 8. Germline values: CDR1 MNHEY, CDR2 SMNVEV (reference sequence). The CDR3, as DNA: TGTGCCAGCGGGTCCCGGACTAGCGGGAGTTACAATGAGCAGTTCTTC. It codes for CASGSRTSGSYNEQFF.

V usage is TRBV18 and J usage is TRBJ1-5, with D perhaps matching TRBD1 (6 bases). The CDR3 is made up of 15 amino acids. Germline values: CDR1 KGHSH, CDR2 LQKENI. The V and J ends lost 6 bases and 0 bases respectively, with 12 bases between them. CDR3 coding DNA: TGTGCCAGCTCCCGGGACATCTCTAGCAATCAGCCCCAGCATTTT. Translated, it gives CASSRDISSNQPQHF. Supplemented by reference TRBV18 and TRBJ1-5, the full variable domain reads NAGVMQNPRHLVRRRGQEARLRCSPMKGHSHVYWYRQLPEEGLKFMVYLQKENIIDESGMPKERFSAEFPKEGPSILRIQQVVRGDSAAYFCASSRDISSNQPQHFGDGTRLSIL.

This rearrangement joins TRBV30 to TRBJ2-5, with 11 nucleotides matching TRBD1. V lost 1 base and J lost 4; bases outside the gene matches: 8. This CDR3 spans 16 amino acids. The germline gives CDR1 GTSNPN, CDR2 SVGIG (reference sequence). For the CDR3, the DNA is TGTGCCTGGAGTGCCTGGCGGACAGGGGGCGTAGAGACCCAGTACTTC. This sequence encodes CAWSAWRTGGVETQYF.

The table lists this clone with a few counts. V gene TRBV7-8 combines with J gene TRBJ2-1; 11 nucleotides match TRBD2. This CDR3 comprises 16 residues. V was pared by 1 base and J by 3 bases, with 2 bases of the junction left unmatched. Germline values: CDR1 SGHVS, CDR2 FQNEAQ. The CDR3 region has the DNA TGTGCCAGCAGCTTAGGGGGACTAGCGGACTACAATGAGCAGTTCTTC. It yields the protein CASSLGGLADYNEQFF. The full variable domain, completed using reference TRBV7-8 and TRBJ2-1, is GAGVSQSPRYKVAKRGQDVALRCDPISGHVSLFWYQQALGQGPEFLTYFQNEAQLDKSGLPSDRFFAERPEGSVSTLKIQRTQQEDSAVYLCASSLGGLADYNEQFFGPGTRLTVL.

The chain couples TRBV7-9 to TRBJ1-6; no firm D call. V was shortened by 4 bases and J by 9 bases, with 10 bases between the two germline ends. The V gene's germline CDR1 is SEHNR and CDR2 FQNEAQ (reference sequence). CDR3 length: 13 amino acids. The CDR3 loop is CASSSARVSPLHF. In DNA form, the CDR3 reads TGTGCCAGCAGCTCAGCCCGGGTTTCACCCCTCCACTTT. Full variable domain (outside the CDR3, taken from reference TRBV7-9 and TRBJ1-6): DTGVSQNPRHKITKRGQNVTFRCDPISEHNRLYWYRQTLGQGPEFLTYFQNEAQLEKSRLLSDRFSAERPKGSFSTLEIQRTEQGDSAMYLCASSSARVSPLHFGNGTRLTVT.

This chain uses TRBV25-1 with TRBJ2-3; 7 bases agree with TRBD2. Germline lookup yields CDR1 MGHDK and CDR2 SYGVNS. This CDR3 region has 14 residues. V lost 6 bases, J lost 4 bases, and 7 bases stayed unmatched. CDR3 sequence: CASSPGRMADTQYF. In DNA, the CDR3 is TGTGCCAGCAGCCCCGGGAGGATGGCAGATACGCAGTATTTT.